Reported below is one T cell receptor (beta chain). Its cognate antigen is unknown. This sample is drawn from a study of radiotherapy plus CTLA-4 blockade in lung cancer. The wider study: Objective responses were documented in approximately 18% of patients, with disease control in about 28%. Findings and limits, study-wide: Interferon-beta and early blood T cell clone dynamics reportedly predicted response best.

Focal radiation plus CTLA-4 blockade with ipilimumab was given to patients with chemo-refractory metastatic non-small-cell lung cancer. Measured with immunoSEQ multiplex PCR; TCRdb has only the in-frame clones, and not every one. The table has tens of thousands of clones, around 76% seen once. V was shortened by 2 bases and J by 5 bases, with 9 bases between the two germline ends. CDR3 size: 13 residues. CDR1 and CDR2 (germline): MNHNS, SASEGT. The source was peripheral blood, collected from a patient treated with radiotherapy plus ipilimumab. The source is a human donor with non-small cell lung cancer who had stable disease on radiotherapy plus ipilimumab. The V call is TRBV6-1, the J call TRBJ1-1; D perhaps matches TRBD1 (5 bases). DNA of the CDR3: TGTGCCAGCAGTGAATTACAGGATACTGAAGCTTTCTTT. Protein: CASSELQDTEAFF.